The sequence of this T cell receptor beta chain was determined in a study of cytomegalovirus exposure and HLA in healthy donors. General study points: Reportedly, HLA-A and HLA-B alleles of most subjects were accurately predicted from TCR beta. TCR beta chains associated with HLA were, in a later analysis, more clonally expanded than equally common others. Common viral pathogens were later found to be apparently linked to several of the most significant clusters.

The PCR used 60 Vbeta and 13 Jbeta primers. Produced via immunoSEQ multiplex PCR; TCRdb's table is partial and in-frame only. Of about 120,000 clones in the sample, approximately 86% were seen once. Losses at the gene ends were 1 base for V and 5 bases for J; bases not matched to a gene: 3. Germline-derived CDR1 and CDR2 are LGHNA and YNFKEQ. The CDR3 is made up of 15 amino acids. Turning to this clone: The antigen is undetermined.

The sequence was obtained from a man between 40 and 49 years old in good health and CMV-seronegative. Sequenced input: PBMCs. The gene calls are TRBV4-2 and TRBJ2-1; 9 bases align to TRBD2. In DNA form, the CDR3 reads TGTGCCAGCAGCCAAGGGTTAGCGGGGGACAATGAGCAGTTCTTC. Residues: CASSQGLAGDNEQFF.